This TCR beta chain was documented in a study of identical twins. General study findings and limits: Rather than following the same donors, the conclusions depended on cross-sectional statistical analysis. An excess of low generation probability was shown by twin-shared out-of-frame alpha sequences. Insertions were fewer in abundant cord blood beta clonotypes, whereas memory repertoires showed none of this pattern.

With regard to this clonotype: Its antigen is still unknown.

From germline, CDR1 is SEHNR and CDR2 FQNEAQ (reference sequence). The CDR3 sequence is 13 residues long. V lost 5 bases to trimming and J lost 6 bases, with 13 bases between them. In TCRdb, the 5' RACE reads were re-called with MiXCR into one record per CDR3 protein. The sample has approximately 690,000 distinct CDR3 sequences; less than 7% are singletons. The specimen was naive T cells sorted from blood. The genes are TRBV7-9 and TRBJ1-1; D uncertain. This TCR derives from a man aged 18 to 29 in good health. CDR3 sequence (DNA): TGTGCCAGCAGCAACGCACGGGGATCTGAAGCTTTCTTT. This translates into CASSNARGSEAFF.